This T cell receptor (beta chain) was captured by sequencing in a study of blood T cell repertoires in COVID-19. Study-level background: COVID-19 samples, acute and convalescent, were from the United States, Italy and Spain. PBMCs, B-cell-depleted T cells, or T cells were the source of the cDNA or gDNA that made up the material.

The CDR3 runs to 15 residues. CDR1 ENHRY and CDR2 SYGVKD come from the germline V gene. The ends were cut back, 0 bases at V and 5 bases at J, with 11 bases in the middle. Original analysis: Amplification of reference gene primers provided the estimated nucleated cell counts. This table comes from immunoSEQ multiplex PCR, and its TCRdb copy is limited to in-frame clones, with some not included. D and trimming were read from the DNA, whereas the V and J calls and clone size are those reported in that table. The sample records 250,000 to 350,000 clones, roughly nine tenths being singletons. The TCR comes from a woman aged 50 to 65 who had recovered from COVID-19. The sample was peripheral blood. The rearrangement links TRBV10-3 to TRBJ2-1; D perhaps matches TRBD2 (5 bases). Written as DNA, the CDR3 is TGTGCCATCAGTGAGTCTGTCGGGAAGAACAATGAGCAGTTCTTC. It codes for CAISESVGKNNEQFF.